The rows below give T cell receptor beta chains drawn from one sample of a study of control samples from healthy donors and cancer patients. Data came from immunoSEQ multiplex PCR; TCRdb stores just in-frame clones and leaves some out. The repertoire has roughly 100,000 clones, just over 85% of them found once; the top ten carry less than 15%. The specimen was blood. The origin of the receptors is a man aged 25-45 years in good health. CDR3s include the opening cysteine and the closing phenylalanine or tryptophan.

cdr3_aa: CASSLLGLAGGETQYF
v_call: TRBV13
cdr3_length: 16

cdr3_aa: CASSLLGGEATDTQYF
v_call: TRBV7-3
cdr3_length: 16

cdr3_aa: CSVEGISGNTIYF
v_call: TRBV29-1
cdr3_length: 13

cdr3_aa: CASSLQGGTEAFF
v_call: TRBV12-3/TRBV12-4
cdr3_length: 13

cdr3_aa: CASSRTGGDETQYF
v_call: TRBV11-2
cdr3_length: 14

cdr3_aa: CASSLEAENEQFF
v_call: TRBV7-6
cdr3_length: 13

cdr3_aa: CASSKGEGAPQETQYF
v_call: TRBV21-1
cdr3_length: 16

cdr3_aa: CASSRAGQSEKLFF
v_call: TRBV2
cdr3_length: 14

cdr3_aa: CASSLQIGSSYEQYF
v_call: TRBV5-1
cdr3_length: 15

cdr3_aa: CASSPGDLPQHF
v_call: TRBV7-9
cdr3_length: 12

cdr3_aa: CASSYSGQGACNQPQHF
v_call: TRBV6-7
cdr3_length: 17

cdr3_aa: CAWSFSGSSYF
v_call: TRBV30
cdr3_length: 11

cdr3_aa: CSVDRQGGYNEQFF
v_call: TRBV29-1
cdr3_length: 14

cdr3_aa: CASTGGGQPQHF
v_call: TRBV12-3/TRBV12-4
cdr3_length: 12

cdr3_aa: CSVSRGGASEAFF
v_call: TRBV29-1
cdr3_length: 13

cdr3_aa: CASSPGYGATYEQYF
v_call: TRBV7-6
cdr3_length: 15

cdr3_aa: CASSPSTQTNYGYTF
v_call: TRBV18
cdr3_length: 15

cdr3_aa: CVSSPWWGTSEELFF
v_call: TRBV5-1
cdr3_length: 15

cdr3_aa: CASLDRDYGYTF
v_call: TRBV19
cdr3_length: 12

cdr3_aa: CASSATTSADTQYF
v_call: TRBV9
cdr3_length: 14

cdr3_aa: CSGRGQGDTGELFF
v_call: TRBV29-1
cdr3_length: 14

cdr3_aa: CASSIVGRYTNYGYTF
v_call: TRBV19
cdr3_length: 16

cdr3_aa: CASSSWDRAEYGYTF
v_call: TRBV27
cdr3_length: 15

cdr3_aa: CASSPGQTSTDTQYF
v_call: TRBV7-6
cdr3_length: 15

cdr3_aa: CASSLWQGTINTEAFF
v_call: TRBV5-5
cdr3_length: 16

cdr3_aa: CATAPDAYEQYF
v_call: TRBV24-1
cdr3_length: 12

cdr3_aa: CASTWSVPRQGNSQETQYF
v_call: TRBV21-1
cdr3_length: 19

cdr3_aa: CASNTPRGRVYGYTF
v_call: TRBV28
cdr3_length: 15

cdr3_aa: CASSPADILGYTEAFF
v_call: TRBV7-9
cdr3_length: 16